This TCR beta chain stems from a study of T-cell reconstitution after alpha-beta-depleted transplantation in children. Using unique molecular identifiers, the investigators prepared the TCRbeta library. MiXCR, applied by TCRdb to the PCR reads, yields one record per CDR3 protein. The repertoire has tens of thousands of distinct CDR3 sequences, around a tenth of them found once; the top ten carry roughly 29%. This clonotype has ten or more counts. CDR3 length: 15 residues. CDR1 is KGHSH, CDR2 LQKENI, per germline. With 6 bases removed from V and 7 bases from J, the gap between germline ends came to 18 bases.

The chain combines TRBV18 with TRBJ2-2, with D hard to call. Sequenced here: PBMCs, mostly from graft donor cells, sampled 60 days after TCRalphabeta/CD19-depleted stem cell transplant. The receptor's source is a male patient aged 2 to 10 who had a stem cell transplant for chronic granulomatous disease, so the T cells may come from the graft donor. The CDR3 DNA follows: TGTGCCAGCTCGCCGTTATCAGGCGTAAGCGGGGAGCTGTTTTTT. This codes for CASSPLSGVSGELFF.